The entry below describes one TCR beta chain. It may be a read error: a sequence one base away is much more abundant. V shed 5 bases, J shed 8 bases, and the junction held 4 bases outside the gene matches. The CDR3 length is 12 residues. From germline, CDR1 is MNHNY and CDR2 SVGAGI (reference sequence). The record originates from a study of blood T cells in healthy people across ages. Through a sample-barcoded 5' primer and a J-beta primer mix, a second PCR was run for roughly 6 to 12 cycles. TCRdb reanalysed the 5' RACE reads using MiXCR and keeps one entry per CDR3 protein. The data hold around 990,000 distinct CDR3 sequences, with 35% to 40% observed a single time.

The chain uses TRBV6-6 and TRBJ1-2; 8 nucleotides agree with TRBD1. The source is a man younger than 35 in good health. Input material: blood. The CDR3 sequence is CASSRQGCGYTF. CDR3 nucleotides: TGTGCCAGCAGTCGACAGGGGTGCGGCTACACCTTC.